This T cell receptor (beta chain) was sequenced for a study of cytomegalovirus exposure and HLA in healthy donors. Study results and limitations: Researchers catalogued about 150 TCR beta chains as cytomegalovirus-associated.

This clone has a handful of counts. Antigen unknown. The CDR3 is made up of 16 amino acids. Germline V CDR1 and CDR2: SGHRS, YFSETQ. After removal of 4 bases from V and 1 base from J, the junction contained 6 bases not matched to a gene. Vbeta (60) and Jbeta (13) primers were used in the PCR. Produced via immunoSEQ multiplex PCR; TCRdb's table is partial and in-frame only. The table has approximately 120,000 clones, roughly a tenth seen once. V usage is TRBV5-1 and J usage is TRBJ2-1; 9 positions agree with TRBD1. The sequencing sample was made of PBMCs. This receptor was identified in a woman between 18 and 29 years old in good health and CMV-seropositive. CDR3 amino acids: CASSLKQGASYNEQFF. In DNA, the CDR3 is TGCGCCAGCAGCCTAAAACAGGGGGCATCCTACAATGAGCAGTTCTTC.